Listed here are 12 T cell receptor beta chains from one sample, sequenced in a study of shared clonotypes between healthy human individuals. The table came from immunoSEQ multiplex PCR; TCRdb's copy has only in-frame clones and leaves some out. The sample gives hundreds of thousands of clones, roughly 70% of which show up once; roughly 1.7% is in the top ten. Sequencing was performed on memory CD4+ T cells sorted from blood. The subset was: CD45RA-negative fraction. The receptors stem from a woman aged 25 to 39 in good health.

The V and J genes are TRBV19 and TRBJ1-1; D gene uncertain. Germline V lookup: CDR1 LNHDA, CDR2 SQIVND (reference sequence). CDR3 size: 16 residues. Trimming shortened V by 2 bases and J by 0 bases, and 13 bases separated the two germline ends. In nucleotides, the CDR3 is TGTGCCAGTAGTATACAGCCCCTCGGACTGAACACTGAAGCTTTCTTT. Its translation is CASSIQPLGLNTEAFF.

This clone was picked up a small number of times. The CDR3 DNA follows: TGTGCCAGCAGTGGTTATAACTATGGCTACACCTTC. Its protein product is CASSGYNYGYTF. The J gene is TRBJ1-2, the V gene TRBV6-5; D unclear. The CDR3 contains 12 residues. Looked up from germline, CDR1 is MNHEY and CDR2 is SVGAGI. The germline V and J ends were trimmed by 5 bases and 1 base, with 5 bases remaining between them.

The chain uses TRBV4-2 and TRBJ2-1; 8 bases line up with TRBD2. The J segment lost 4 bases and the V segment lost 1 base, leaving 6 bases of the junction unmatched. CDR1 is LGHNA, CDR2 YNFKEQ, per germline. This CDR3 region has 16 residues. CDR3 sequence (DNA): TGTGCCAGCAGCCAAGGTACTAGCGGAGGTTACAATGAGCAGTTCTTC. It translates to CASSQGTSGGYNEQFF.

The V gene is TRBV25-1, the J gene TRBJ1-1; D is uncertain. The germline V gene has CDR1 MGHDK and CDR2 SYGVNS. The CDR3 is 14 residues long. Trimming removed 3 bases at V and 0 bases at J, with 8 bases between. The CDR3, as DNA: TGTGCCAGCAGTGAGCAGAAAATGAACACTGAAGCTTTCTTT. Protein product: CASSEQKMNTEAFF.

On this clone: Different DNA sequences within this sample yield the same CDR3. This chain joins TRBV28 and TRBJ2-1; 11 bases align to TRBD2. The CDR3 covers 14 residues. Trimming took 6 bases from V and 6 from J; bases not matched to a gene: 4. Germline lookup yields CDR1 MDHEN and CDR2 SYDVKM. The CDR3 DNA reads TGTGCCAGCAGAACTAGCGGGAGAGGCAATGAGCAGTTCTTC. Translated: CASRTSGRGNEQFF.

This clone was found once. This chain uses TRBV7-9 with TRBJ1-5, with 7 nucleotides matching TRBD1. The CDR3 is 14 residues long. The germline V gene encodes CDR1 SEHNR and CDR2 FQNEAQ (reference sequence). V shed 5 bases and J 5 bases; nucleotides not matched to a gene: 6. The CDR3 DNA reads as TGTGCCAGCAGCCTGGGACAGTTCGATCAGCCCCAGCATTTT. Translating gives CASSLGQFDQPQHF.

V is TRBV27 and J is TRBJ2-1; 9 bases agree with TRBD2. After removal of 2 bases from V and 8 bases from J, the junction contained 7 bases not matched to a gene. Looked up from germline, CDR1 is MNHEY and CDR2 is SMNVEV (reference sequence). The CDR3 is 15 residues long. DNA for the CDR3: TGTGCCAGCAGTTTAATTAGCGGGAGTCTATATGAGCAGTTCTTC. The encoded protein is CASSLISGSLYEQFF.

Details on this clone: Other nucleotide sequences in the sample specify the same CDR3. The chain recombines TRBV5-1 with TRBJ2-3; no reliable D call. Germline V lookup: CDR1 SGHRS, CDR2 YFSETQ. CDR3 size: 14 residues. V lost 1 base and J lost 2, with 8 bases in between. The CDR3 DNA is TGCGCCAGCAGCTTGAGGTATTCCACAGATACGCAGTATTTT. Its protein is CASSLRYSTDTQYF. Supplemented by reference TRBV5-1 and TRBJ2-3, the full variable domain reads KAGVTQTPRYLIKTRGQQVTLSCSPISGHRSVSWYQQTPGQGLQFLFEYFSETQRNKGNFPGRFSGRQFSNSRSEMNVSTLELGDSALYLCASSLRYSTDTQYFGPGTRLTVL.

Written as DNA, the CDR3 is TGTGCCACCAGCAGAGATTTTACGCTCGAGCAGTACTTC. Translation gives CATSRDFTLEQYF. The genes are TRBV15 and TRBJ2-7; D call uncertain. The CDR3 is 13 amino acids. With 0 bases removed from V and 6 bases from J, the gap between germline ends came to 9 bases. CDR1 is LNHNV and CDR2 is YYDKDF in the germline V gene (reference sequence).

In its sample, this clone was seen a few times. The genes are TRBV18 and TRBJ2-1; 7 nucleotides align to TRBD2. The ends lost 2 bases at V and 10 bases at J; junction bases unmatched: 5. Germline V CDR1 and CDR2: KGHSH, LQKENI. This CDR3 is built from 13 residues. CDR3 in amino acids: CASSPGLDGEQFF. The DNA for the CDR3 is TGTGCCAGCTCACCAGGACTAGACGGCGAGCAGTTCTTC.

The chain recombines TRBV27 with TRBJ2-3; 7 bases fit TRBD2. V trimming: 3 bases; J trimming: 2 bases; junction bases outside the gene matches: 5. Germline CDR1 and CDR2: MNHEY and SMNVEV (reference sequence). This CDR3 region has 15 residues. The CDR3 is CASSFSLAVTDTQYF. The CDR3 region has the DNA TGTGCCAGCAGTTTTTCCCTAGCGGTCACAGATACGCAGTATTTT.

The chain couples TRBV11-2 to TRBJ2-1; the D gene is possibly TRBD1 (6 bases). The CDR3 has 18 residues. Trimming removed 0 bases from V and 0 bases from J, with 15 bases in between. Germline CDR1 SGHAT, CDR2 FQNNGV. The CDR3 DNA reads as TGTGCCAGCAGCTTAGATCTCGTGTGGGACAACTCCTACAATGAGCAGTTCTTC. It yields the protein CASSLDLVWDNSYNEQFF.